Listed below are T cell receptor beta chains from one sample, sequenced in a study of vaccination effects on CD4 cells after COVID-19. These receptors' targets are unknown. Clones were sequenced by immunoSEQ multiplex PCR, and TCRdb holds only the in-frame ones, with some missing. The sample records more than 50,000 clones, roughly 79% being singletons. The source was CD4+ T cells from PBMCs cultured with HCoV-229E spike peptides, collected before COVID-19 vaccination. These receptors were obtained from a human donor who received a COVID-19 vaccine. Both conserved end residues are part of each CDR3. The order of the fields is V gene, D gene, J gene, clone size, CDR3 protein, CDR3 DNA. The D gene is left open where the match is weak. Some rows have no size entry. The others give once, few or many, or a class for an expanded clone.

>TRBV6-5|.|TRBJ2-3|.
CASSYRAAGTDTQYF
TGTGCCAGCAGTTACCGGGCGGCTGGGACAGATACGCAGTATTTT
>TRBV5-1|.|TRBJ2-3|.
CASSPPGFDSTDTQYF
TGCGCCAGCAGCCCACCCGGATTTGACAGCACAGATACGCAGTATTTT
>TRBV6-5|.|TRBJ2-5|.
CASSYSGTSGETQYF
TGTGCCAGCAGTTACTCGGGGACCAGCGGAGAGACCCAGTACTTC
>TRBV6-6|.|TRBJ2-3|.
CASWRGRSTDTQYF
TGTGCCAGTTGGAGGGGGAGGAGCACAGATACGCAGTATTTT
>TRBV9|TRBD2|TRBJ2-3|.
CASSVGRIAGGSTDTQYF
TGTGCCAGCAGCGTAGGTAGGATAGCGGGGGGTAGCACAGATACGCAGTATTTT
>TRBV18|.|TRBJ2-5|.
CASSPLWGNQETQYF
TGTGCCAGCTCACCACTATGGGGGAACCAAGAGACCCAGTACTTC
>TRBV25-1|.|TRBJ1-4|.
CASSVQGGKLFF
TGTGCCAGCAGTGTACAGGGCGGGAAACTGTTTTTT
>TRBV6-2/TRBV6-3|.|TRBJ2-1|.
CASSSTIYNEQFF
TGTGCCAGCAGTTCCACAATATACAATGAGCAGTTCTTC
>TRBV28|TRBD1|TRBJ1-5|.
CASKQWDRDQPQHF
TGTGCCAGCAAACAGTGGGACAGGGATCAGCCCCAGCATTTT
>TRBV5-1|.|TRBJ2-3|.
CASSLSDLPYEDTQYF
TGCGCCAGCAGCTTGTCTGACCTCCCCTATGAAGATACGCAGTATTTT
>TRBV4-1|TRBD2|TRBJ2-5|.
CASSQDRELAGVGETQYF
TGCGCCAGCAGCCAAGATCGCGAACTAGCGGGGGTGGGGGAGACCCAGTACTTC
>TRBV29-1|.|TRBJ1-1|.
CSVRTFNTEAFF
TGCAGCGTGAGGACCTTCAACACTGAAGCTTTCTTT
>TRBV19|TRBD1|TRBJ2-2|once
CASSPTGGWTGELFF
TGTGCCAGTAGCCCGACAGGGGGATGGACCGGGGAGCTGTTTTTT
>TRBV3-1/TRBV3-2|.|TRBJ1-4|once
CASSQLTGEKLFF
TGTGCCAGCAGCCAATTAACAGGGGAAAAACTGTTTTTT
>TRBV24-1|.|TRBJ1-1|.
CATSDSTRVTEAFF
TGTGCCACCAGTGATTCAACACGGGTCACTGAAGCTTTCTTT
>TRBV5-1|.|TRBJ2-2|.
CASSPLARGAGELFF
TGCGCCAGCAGCCCGTTGGCCCGCGGAGCCGGGGAGCTGTTTTTT